Each of the 7 T cell receptor beta chains below was sequenced from the same sample in a study of T-cell reconstitution after alpha-beta-depleted transplantation in children (dated by TCRdb to 2015 to 2016). The library was obtained by PCR. The sequencer listed for this sample is Illumina HiSeq 2500. Molecular barcoding was employed in the preparation of TCR libraries, with unique molecular identifiers being used to normalize TCRbeta repertoire quantification. TCRdb ran its own pipeline on the public reads, namely fastp trimming at Q25 and MiXCR clone calling, and kept in-frame beta chains. Every distinct CDR3 protein forms one entry, paired with its most common genes and DNA. The sample includes approximately 200,000 distinct CDR3 sequences, with more than 14% observed a single time. Of the sample, about 12% is held by the ten largest clones. The sequencing here drew on PBMCs from the stem cell graft donor, taken from the stem cell graft. The receptors were gathered from a human donor who donated a stem cell graft to a child with acute lymphoblastic leukemia.

The genes are TRBV28 and TRBJ2-7, with TRBD2 matching over 9 bases. This CDR3 region has 17 residues. The J segment lost 7 bases and the V segment lost 5 bases, leaving 18 bases of the junction unmatched. The germline V gene encodes CDR1 MDHEN and CDR2 SYDVKM. CDR3 in amino acids: CASSPMSAGGFSGEQYF. The CDR3 bases are TGTGCCAGCAGTCCCATGTCAGCGGGAGGATTCTCGGGTGAGCAGTACTTC.

This clonotype was counted ten times or more. This chain uses TRBV12-3 or TRBV12-4 with TRBJ1-1; D is unclear. The V end lost 3 bases, the J end lost 7 bases, and 9 bases lay between the germline ends. The CDR3 covers 12 residues. CDR3 loop: CASSFSQIEAFF. As DNA, the CDR3 is TGTGCCAGCAGTTTTTCCCAGATTGAAGCTTTCTTT.

This clonotype was seen at least ten times. V gene TRBV5-1 combines with J gene TRBJ2-3; D is undetermined. V dropped 3 bases and J dropped 4 bases, with 18 bases sitting between them. Germline V CDR1 and CDR2: SGHRS, YFSETQ. CDR3 length: 16 amino acids. CDR3 in DNA: TGCGCCAGCAGCTACGGATTGGGCAGTGGGGCAGATACGCAGTATTTT. It yields the protein CASSYGLGSGADTQYF. The complete variable domain, with remaining parts taken from reference TRBV5-1 and TRBJ2-3, reads KAGVTQTPRYLIKTRGQQVTLSCSPISGHRSVSWYQQTPGQGLQFLFEYFSETQRNKGNFPGRFSGRQFSNSRSEMNVSTLELGDSALYLCASSYGLGSGADTQYFGPGTRLTVL.

This clonotype was seen only a few times. This chain links TRBV7-9 with TRBJ1-6; D may be TRBD1 (5 bases). Trimming pared 4 bases from V and 10 bases from J, leaving 14 bases between. The CDR3 is made up of 14 amino acids. Germline-derived CDR1 and CDR2 are SEHNR and FQNEAQ (reference sequence). CDR3 residues: CASSSTGLRSPLHF. The CDR3 bases are TGTGCCAGCAGCTCCACAGGCCTCCGGTCACCCCTCCACTTT.

This clonotype was found many times. The chain recombines TRBV27 with TRBJ2-1; the match to TRBD2 covers 10 bases. The germline CDR1 and CDR2 sequences are MNHEY and SMNVEV (reference sequence). The CDR3 is 18 amino acids. V lost 5 bases to trimming and J lost 3 bases; unmatched junction nucleotides: 13. The chain's CDR3 is CASSLPLQVAGGYNEQFF. In nucleotides, the CDR3 is TGTGCCAGCAGTCTCCCACTCCAAGTAGCGGGAGGCTACAATGAGCAGTTCTTC.

This clonotype was counted at least ten times. The CDR3 coding sequence is TGCGCCAGTACGACTAGCACAGATACGCAGTATTTT. This translates into CASTTSTDTQYF. The V and J genes are TRBV5-1 and TRBJ2-3; D gene uncertain. The CDR3 covers 12 residues. Trimming cost V 8 bases and J 0 bases, with 7 bases left between them. The germline V gene encodes CDR1 SGHRS and CDR2 YFSETQ.

This clonotype was seen repeatedly, ten times or more. This chain links TRBV7-9 with TRBJ2-1; 10 bases fit TRBD2. V gave up 4 bases and J gave up 5 bases; unmatched junction bases: 8. This CDR3 region has 16 residues. In germline, CDR1 is SEHNR, CDR2 FQNEAQ (reference sequence). The CDR3 sequence: CASSSPLAGDNNEQFF. DNA for the CDR3: TGTGCCAGCAGCTCTCCCCTAGCGGGAGATAACAATGAGCAGTTCTTC.